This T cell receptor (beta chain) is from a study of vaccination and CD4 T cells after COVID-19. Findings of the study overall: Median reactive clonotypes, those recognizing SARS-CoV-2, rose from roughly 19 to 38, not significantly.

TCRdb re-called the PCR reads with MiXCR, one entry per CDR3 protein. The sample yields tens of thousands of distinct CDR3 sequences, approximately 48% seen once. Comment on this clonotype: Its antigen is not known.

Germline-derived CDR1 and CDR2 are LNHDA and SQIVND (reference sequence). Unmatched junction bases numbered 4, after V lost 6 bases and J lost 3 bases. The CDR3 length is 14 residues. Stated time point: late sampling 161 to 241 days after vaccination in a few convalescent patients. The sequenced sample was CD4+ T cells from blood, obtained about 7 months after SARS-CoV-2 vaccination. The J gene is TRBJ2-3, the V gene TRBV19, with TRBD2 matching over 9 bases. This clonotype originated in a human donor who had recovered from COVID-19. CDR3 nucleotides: TGTGCCAGTAGGGTGCGGGAGGGAACAGATACGCAGTATTTT. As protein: CASRVREGTDTQYF.